This entry lists 9 T cell receptor beta chains sequenced from one sample in a study of early T cells in non-severe SARS-CoV-2 infection. MiXCR, applied by TCRdb to the 5' RACE reads, yields one record per CDR3 protein. This sample carries 54,000 or so distinct CDR3 sequences, roughly 5.3% of them seen once, and the ten largest clones take 6.8%. Sequencing was done on a sample of whole blood. The receptors were sampled from an adult who was a healthcare worker with PCR-confirmed SARS-CoV-2 infection or an uninfected control (not recorded which).

The chain employs TRBV20-1 and TRBJ2-3; D unresolved. The V gene lost 5 bases and the J gene lost 1 base, with 16 bases spanning the gap. This CDR3 is 15 amino acids long. Per germline, CDR1 DFQATT and CDR2 SNEGSKA (reference sequence). The chain's CDR3 is CSALPLWWGTDTQYF. The CDR3 nucleotides read TGCAGTGCTCTCCCCCTATGGTGGGGCACAGATACGCAGTATTTT.

The sample holds many counts of this clonotype. This chain links TRBV10-3 with TRBJ2-1, with D possibly TRBD2 on 6 matching bases. CDR1 is ENHRY, CDR2 SYGVKD, per germline. The CDR3 loop spans 16 amino acids. The ends were cut back, 1 base at V and 5 bases at J, with 15 bases in the middle. DNA for the CDR3: TGTGCCATCAGTGAGTGGGCGGGACCCCTTGACAATGAGCAGTTCTTC. This codes for CAISEWAGPLDNEQFF.

This clonotype was counted many times. The chain combines TRBV30 with TRBJ2-7; no firm D call. The CDR3 totals 12 residues. The V and J ends lost 0 bases and 3 bases respectively, with 6 bases between them. Germline V gene sequence: CDR1 GTSNPN, CDR2 SVGIG (reference sequence). The CDR3 DNA reads as TGTGCCTGGAGTGTAAGTAGCTACGAGCAGTACTTC. Translated: CAWSVSSYEQYF.

In this sample, this clonotype turned up many times. The CDR3 protein is CASSTGGGTDTQYF. The CDR3, as DNA: TGTGCCAGCAGCACGGGAGGCGGCACAGATACGCAGTATTTT. V usage is TRBV7-3 and J usage is TRBJ2-3, with 7 bases lining up with TRBD2. Trimming removed 5 bases from V and 1 base from J; junction bases left unmatched: 3. The CDR3 runs 14 residues. From germline, CDR1 is SGHTA and CDR2 FQGTGA.

This clonotype appeared many times. Written as DNA, the CDR3 is TGCAGTGCTAGGGGACTAGCGGGGGGGCCCACAGATACGCAGTATTTT. It is translated as CSARGLAGGPTDTQYF. V gene TRBV20-1 combines with J gene TRBJ2-3; 16 bases are a match to TRBD2. CDR3 length: 16 amino acids. Germline lookup yields CDR1 DFQATT and CDR2 SNEGSKA (reference sequence). V lost 3 bases and J lost 2; bases outside the gene matches: 2.

This clonotype has a count of ten or more. CDR3 nucleotide sequence: TGTGCCAGCAGTTTAGCAGGGTTTGGCTATGGCTACACCTTC. This codes for CASSLAGFGYGYTF. V and J are TRBV27 and TRBJ1-2; D might be TRBD1 (5 bases). The CDR3 is made up of 14 amino acids. V gave up 2 bases and J gave up 4 bases, with 11 bases separating them. CDR1 is MNHEY and CDR2 is SMNVEV in the germline V gene (reference sequence).

This clonotype has a handful of counts. This chain links TRBV20-1 with TRBJ2-7, with TRBD1 identical over 9 bases. CDR1 DFQATT and CDR2 SNEGSKA come from the germline V gene (reference sequence). The CDR3 runs to 14 residues. With 5 bases clipped from V and 2 bases from J, the junction kept 7 bases outside the gene matches. In DNA, the CDR3 is TGCAGTGCTTCCAACAGGGGGCCGGCCTACGAGCAGTACTTC. It specifies CSASNRGPAYEQYF.

Points on this clonotype: It may be a read error: a sequence one base away is much more abundant. The CDR3 sequence: CASNARSIGTYNEQFF. The CDR3 DNA reads TGTGCCAGCAATGCCCGATCAATCGGAACCTACAATGAGCAGTTCTTC. The chain links TRBV6-5 to TRBJ2-1; D gene uncertain. Germline V gives CDR1 MNHEY, CDR2 SVGAGI. With 7 bases removed from V and 2 bases from J, the gap between germline ends came to 18 bases. This CDR3 region has 16 residues.

This clonotype was seen repeatedly, ten times or more. The chain carries TRBV18 and TRBJ2-7; tentatively, D is TRBD1 or TRBD2 (5 bases each). Germline V gene lookup returns CDR1 KGHSH and CDR2 LQKENI. The CDR3 has 14 residues. V was clipped by 3 bases and J by 7 bases, with 16 bases between them. The CDR3 loop is CASSPPSGPREQYF. CDR3 DNA: TGTGCCAGCTCACCCCCCTCGGGACCAAGAGAGCAGTACTTC. The variable domain in full, with the rest retrieved from reference TRBV18 and TRBJ2-7, is NAGVMQNPRHLVRRRGQEARLRCSPMKGHSHVYWYRQLPEEGLKFMVYLQKENIIDESGMPKERFSAEFPKEGPSILRIQQVVRGDSAAYFCASSPPSGPREQYFGPGTRLTVT.